This T cell receptor (beta chain) was sequenced in a study of PD-L1 blockade in urothelial cancer. Study-wide background: Atezolizumab (1,200 mg intravenously every 3 weeks) began in the mid-2010s for patients.

Produced via immunoSEQ multiplex PCR; TCRdb's table is partial and in-frame only. Among 35,000 to 55,000 clones, roughly 91% were seen once, and the ten largest hold less than 15%. This CDR3 is built from 16 residues. Enrolled patients showed locally advanced or metastatic urothelial carcinoma. The starting material was PBMCs, obtained around atezolizumab (anti-PD-L1) treatment. This TCR was recovered from a woman in her sixties or seventies with urothelial cancer. The chain carries TRBV21-1 and TRBJ2-3; the table's D call TRBD1 went unverified against the DNA. TRBV21-1 is tagged as a pseudogene. The CDR3 coding sequence is TGTGCCAGCAGCACCCTTAGCGGGACAGGGACCGATACGCAGTATTTT. It codes for CASSTLSGTGTDTQYF.